The present T cell receptor beta chain was sequenced within a study of OX40 agonist ivuxolimab in advanced cancers. Whole-study results and caveats: In general, CD8+ T cells held more expanded clones than CD4+ did, on average.

In germline, CDR1 is MNHEY, CDR2 SMNVEV (reference sequence). CDR3 length: 16 residues. V lost 10 bases and J lost 4; bases outside the gene matches: 12. About this clone itself: The antigen is undetermined.

Profiled with immunoSEQ multiplex PCR; TCRdb holds only in-frame clones, not every one. This sample has 77,000 or so clones, with more than 80% found just once. The clonotype was recovered from an adult with an advanced solid tumor such as melanoma, head and neck, liver or kidney cancer. V and J are TRBV27 and TRBJ1-6, with 8 bases matching TRBD1. The sample here was CD4+ or CD8+ T cells sorted from blood, taken in a trial of the OX40 agonist ivuxolimab. The CDR3 bases are TGTGCCACCCAGCGGTGGGACAGGTCTTATAATTCACCCCTCCACTTT. It codes for CATQRWDRSYNSPLHF.